These 3 T cell receptor beta chains came from one sample sequenced in a study of T cell clones after liver transplantation. The data were produced by immunoSEQ multiplex PCR, yet TCRdb's version contains in-frame clones alone and is incomplete. Altogether 65,000 to 70,000 clones are present, about 91% being singletons, with the ten largest covering more than 0.85%. The sequences come from CD4+ T cells from blood, collected roughly 25 months after liver transplant. The receptors come from a human patient who received a liver transplant. A subset of T cells may come from the graft donor.

The genes are TRBV7-9 and TRBJ1-1; tentative D call: TRBD1 (6 bases). The germline CDR1 and CDR2 sequences are SEHNR and FQNEAQ (reference sequence). Trimming took off 1 base at V and 7 bases at J, with 13 bases between the two ends. The CDR3 consists of 14 residues. CDR3 nucleotide sequence: TGTGCCAGCAGCTTAGGGGGACAATCCGGTGAAGCTTTCTTT. Its protein product is CASSLGGQSGEAFF.

This clone was counted a single time. The gene calls are TRBV5-1 and TRBJ2-2, with a weak D call TRBD2 (5 bases). This CDR3 has 16 amino acids. Looked up from germline, CDR1 is SGHRS and CDR2 is YFSETQ. V was shortened by 0 bases and J by 0 bases, with 9 bases between the two germline ends. Here the CDR3 reads CASSLEEAANTGELFF. The CDR3 nucleotides read TGCGCCAGCAGCTTGGAGGAGGCGGCGAACACCGGGGAGCTGTTTTTT.

The chain uses TRBV19 and TRBJ1-2; no reliable D call. Germline loops: CDR1 LNHDA, CDR2 SQIVND (reference sequence). This CDR3 comprises 11 residues. Trimming shortened V by 6 bases and J by 2 bases, and 4 bases separated the two germline ends. The CDR3 DNA follows: TGTGCCAGTAGCAAAAACTATGGCTACACCTTC. This translates into CASSKNYGYTF.